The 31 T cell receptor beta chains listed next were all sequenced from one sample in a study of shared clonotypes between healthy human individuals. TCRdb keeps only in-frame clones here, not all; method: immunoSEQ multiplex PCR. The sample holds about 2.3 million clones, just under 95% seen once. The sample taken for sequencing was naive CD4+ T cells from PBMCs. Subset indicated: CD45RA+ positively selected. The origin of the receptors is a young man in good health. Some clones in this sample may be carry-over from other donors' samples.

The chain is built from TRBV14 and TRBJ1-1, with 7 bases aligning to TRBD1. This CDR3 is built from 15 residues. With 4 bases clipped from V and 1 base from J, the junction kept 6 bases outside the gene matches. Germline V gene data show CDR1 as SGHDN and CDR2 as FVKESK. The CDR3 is CASSPQRTGNTEAFF. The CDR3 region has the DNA TGTGCCAGCAGCCCCCAGCGGACAGGGAACACTGAAGCTTTCTTT.

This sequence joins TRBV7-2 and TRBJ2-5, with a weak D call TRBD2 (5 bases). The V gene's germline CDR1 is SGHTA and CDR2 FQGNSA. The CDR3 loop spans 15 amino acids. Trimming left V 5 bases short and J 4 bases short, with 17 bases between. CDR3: CASSPSGPGRETQYF. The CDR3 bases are TGTGCCAGCAGCCCCAGCGGTCCGGGAAGAGAGACCCAGTACTTC.

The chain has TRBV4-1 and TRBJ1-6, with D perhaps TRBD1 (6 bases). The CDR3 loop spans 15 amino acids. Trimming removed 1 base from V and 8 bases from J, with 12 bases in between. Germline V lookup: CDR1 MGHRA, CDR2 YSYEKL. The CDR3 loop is CASSQGSQGHSPLHF. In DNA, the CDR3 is TGCGCCAGCAGCCAAGGGTCACAGGGTCATTCACCCCTCCACTTT.

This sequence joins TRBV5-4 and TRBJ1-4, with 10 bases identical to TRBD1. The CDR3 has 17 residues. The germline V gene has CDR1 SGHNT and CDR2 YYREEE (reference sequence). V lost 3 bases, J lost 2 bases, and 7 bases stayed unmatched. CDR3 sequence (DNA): TGTGCCAGCAGCTCCCGGGACAGGGGAAGGACTAATGAAAAACTGTTTTTT. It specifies CASSSRDRGRTNEKLFF.

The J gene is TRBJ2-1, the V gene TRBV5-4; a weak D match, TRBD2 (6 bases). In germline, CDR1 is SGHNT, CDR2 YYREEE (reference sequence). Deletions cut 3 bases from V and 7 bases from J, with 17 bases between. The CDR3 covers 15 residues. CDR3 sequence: CASSSPPGLSNEQFF. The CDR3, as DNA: TGTGCCAGCAGCTCGCCCCCGGGACTCAGTAATGAGCAGTTCTTC.

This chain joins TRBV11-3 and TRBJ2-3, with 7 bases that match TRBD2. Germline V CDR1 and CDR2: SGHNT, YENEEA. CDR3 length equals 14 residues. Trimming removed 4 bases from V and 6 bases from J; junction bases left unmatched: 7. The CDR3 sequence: CASSYTSATDTQYF. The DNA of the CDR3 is TGTGCCAGCAGCTACACTAGCGCGACGGATACGCAGTATTTT.

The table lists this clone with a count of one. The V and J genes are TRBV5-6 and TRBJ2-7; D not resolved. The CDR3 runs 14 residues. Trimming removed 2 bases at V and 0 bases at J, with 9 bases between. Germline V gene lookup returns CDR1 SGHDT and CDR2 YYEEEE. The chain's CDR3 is CASSFRFSSYEQYF. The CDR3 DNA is TGTGCCAGCAGCTTCAGATTCAGCTCCTACGAGCAGTACTTC.

The CDR3 DNA reads TGTGCCAGCAGCTTAATCAGTGGAGCAGATACGCAGTATTTT. Encoded protein: CASSLISGADTQYF. The chain has TRBV7-6 and TRBJ2-3; D remains ambiguous. Germline CDR1 reads SGHVS; CDR2 reads FNYEAQ. The CDR3 is made up of 14 amino acids. Trimming took off 2 bases at V and 4 bases at J, with 10 bases between the two ends.

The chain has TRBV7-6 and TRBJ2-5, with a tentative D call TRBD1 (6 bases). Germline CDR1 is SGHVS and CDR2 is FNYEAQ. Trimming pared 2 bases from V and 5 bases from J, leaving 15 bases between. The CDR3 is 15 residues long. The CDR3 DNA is TGTGCCAGCAGCTTATCAGGGGCTAGAGCGGAGACCCAGTACTTC. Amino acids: CASSLSGARAETQYF.

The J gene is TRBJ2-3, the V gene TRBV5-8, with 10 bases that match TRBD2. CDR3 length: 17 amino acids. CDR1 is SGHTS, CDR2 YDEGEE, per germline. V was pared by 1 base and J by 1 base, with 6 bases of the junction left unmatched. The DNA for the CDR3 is TGTGCCAGCAGCTTGTTTGTAGCGGGAGGAGGCACAGATACGCAGTATTTT. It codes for CASSLFVAGGGTDTQYF. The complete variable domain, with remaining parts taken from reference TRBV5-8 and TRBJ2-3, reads EAGVTQSPTHLIKTRGQQATLRCSPISGHTSVYWYQQALGLGLQFLLWYDEGEERNRGNFPPRFSGRQFPNYSSELNVNALELEDSALYLCASSLFVAGGGTDTQYFGPGTRLTVL.

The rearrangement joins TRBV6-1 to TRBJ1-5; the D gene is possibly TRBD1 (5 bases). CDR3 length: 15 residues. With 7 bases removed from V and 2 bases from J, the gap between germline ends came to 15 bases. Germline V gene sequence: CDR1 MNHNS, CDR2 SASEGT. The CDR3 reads CASTLIGGGNQPQHF. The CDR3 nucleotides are TGTGCCAGCACCCTAATCGGGGGGGGCAATCAGCCCCAGCATTTT.

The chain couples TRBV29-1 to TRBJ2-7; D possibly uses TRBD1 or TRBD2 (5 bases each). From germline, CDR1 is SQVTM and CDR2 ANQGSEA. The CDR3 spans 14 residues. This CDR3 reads CTPRGVPGTYEQYF. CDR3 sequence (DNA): TGCACACCTCGAGGGGTGCCAGGGACCTACGAGCAGTACTTC.

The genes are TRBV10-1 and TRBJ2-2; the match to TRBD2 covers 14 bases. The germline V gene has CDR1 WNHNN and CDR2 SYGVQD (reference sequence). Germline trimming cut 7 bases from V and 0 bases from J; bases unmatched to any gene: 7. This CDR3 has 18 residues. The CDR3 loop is CASNDGLAGGTNTGELFF. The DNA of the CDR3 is TGCGCCAGCAACGACGGACTAGCGGGAGGAACGAACACCGGGGAGCTGTTTTTT.

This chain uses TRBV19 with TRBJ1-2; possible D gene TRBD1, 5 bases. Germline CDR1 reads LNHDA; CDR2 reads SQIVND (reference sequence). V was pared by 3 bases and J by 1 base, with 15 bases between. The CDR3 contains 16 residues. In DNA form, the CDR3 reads TGTGCCAGTAGTATGACAGCGAGGCGGCTTAACTATGGCTACACCTTC. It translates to CASSMTARRLNYGYTF.

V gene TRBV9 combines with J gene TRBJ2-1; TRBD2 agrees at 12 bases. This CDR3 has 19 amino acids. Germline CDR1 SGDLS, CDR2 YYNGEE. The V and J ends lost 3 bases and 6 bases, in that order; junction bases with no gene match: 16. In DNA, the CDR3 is TGTGCCAGCAGCGCTCAAGAGGGTCGACTAGCGGGAGAGATCAATGAGCAGTTCTTC. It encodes CASSAQEGRLAGEINEQFF.

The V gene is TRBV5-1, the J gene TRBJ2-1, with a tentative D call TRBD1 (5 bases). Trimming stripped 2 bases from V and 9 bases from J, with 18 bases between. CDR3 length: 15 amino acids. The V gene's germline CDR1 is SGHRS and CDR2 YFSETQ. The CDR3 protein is CASSFFGEGAGEQFF. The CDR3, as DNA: TGCGCCAGCAGCTTTTTTGGGGAAGGGGCAGGTGAGCAGTTCTTC.

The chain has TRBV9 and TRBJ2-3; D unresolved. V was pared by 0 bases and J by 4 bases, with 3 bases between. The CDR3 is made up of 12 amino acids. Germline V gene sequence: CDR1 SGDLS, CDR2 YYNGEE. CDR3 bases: TGTGCCAGCAGCGTAGATTCAGATACGCAGTATTTT. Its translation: CASSVDSDTQYF.

The CDR3 reads CAWSVLGLIHGYTF. In nucleotides, the CDR3 is TGTGCCTGGAGTGTACTTGGCTTGATCCATGGCTACACCTTC. V usage is TRBV30 and J usage is TRBJ1-2; D is unclear. Between the trimmed V and J ends, which lost 0 bases and 6 bases, there was a span of 14 bases. The CDR3 loop spans 14 amino acids. Per germline, CDR1 GTSNPN and CDR2 SVGIG (reference sequence).

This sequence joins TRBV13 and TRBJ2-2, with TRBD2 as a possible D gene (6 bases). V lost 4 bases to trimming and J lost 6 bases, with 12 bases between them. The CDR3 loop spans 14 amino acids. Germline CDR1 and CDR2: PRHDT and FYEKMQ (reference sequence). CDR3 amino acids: CASSSASASGELFF. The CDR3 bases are TGTGCCAGCAGCTCGGCTAGCGCATCCGGGGAGCTGTTTTTT.

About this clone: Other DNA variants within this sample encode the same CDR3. This chain's CDR3 is CASSPDRGQETQYF. Here the CDR3 DNA reads TGTGCCAGCAGTCCCGACAGGGGGCAAGAGACCCAGTACTTC. The J gene is TRBJ2-5, the V gene TRBV7-2; TRBD1 aligns across 9 bases. The CDR3 has 14 residues. The germline V gene has CDR1 SGHTA and CDR2 FQGNSA. J gave up 2 bases and V 6 bases, and 4 bases lay outside the gene matches.

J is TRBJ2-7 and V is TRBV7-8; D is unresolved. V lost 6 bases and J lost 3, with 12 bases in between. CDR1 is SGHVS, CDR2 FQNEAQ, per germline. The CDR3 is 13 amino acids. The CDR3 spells CASSRSGLYEQYF. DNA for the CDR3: TGTGCCAGCAGTCGTTCGGGTCTCTACGAGCAGTACTTC.

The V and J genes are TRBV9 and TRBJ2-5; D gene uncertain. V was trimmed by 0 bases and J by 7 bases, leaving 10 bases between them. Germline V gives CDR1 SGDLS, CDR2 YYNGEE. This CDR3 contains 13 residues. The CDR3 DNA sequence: TGTGCCAGCAGCGTAGACCTATTAGGGACCCAGTACTTC. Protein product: CASSVDLLGTQYF.

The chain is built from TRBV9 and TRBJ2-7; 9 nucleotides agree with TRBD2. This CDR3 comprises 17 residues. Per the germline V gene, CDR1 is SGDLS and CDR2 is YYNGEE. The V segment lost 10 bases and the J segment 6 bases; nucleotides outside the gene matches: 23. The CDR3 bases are TGTGCCTGCATCAGGCCTCCGTGGTGTAGCGGGAGTAGCGAGCAGTACTTC. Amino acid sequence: CACIRPPWCSGSSEQYF. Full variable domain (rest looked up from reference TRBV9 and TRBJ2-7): DSGVTQTPKHLITATGQRVTLRCSPRSGDLSVYWYQQSLDQGLQFLIQYYNGEERAKGNILERFSAQQFPDLHSELNLSSLELGDSALYFCACIRPPWCSGSSEQYFGPGTRLTVT.

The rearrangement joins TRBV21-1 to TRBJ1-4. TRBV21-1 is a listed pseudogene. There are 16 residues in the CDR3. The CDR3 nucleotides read TGTGCCAGCAGCAAAGTTGCGAGGCGATACGGTGAAAAACTGTTTTTT. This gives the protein CASSKVARRYGEKLFF.

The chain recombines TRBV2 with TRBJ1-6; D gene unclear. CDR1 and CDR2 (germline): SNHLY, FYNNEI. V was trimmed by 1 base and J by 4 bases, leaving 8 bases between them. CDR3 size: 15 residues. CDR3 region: CASSEGSGYNSPLHF. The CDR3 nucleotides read TGTGCCAGCAGTGAAGGGTCGGGATATAATTCACCCCTCCACTTT. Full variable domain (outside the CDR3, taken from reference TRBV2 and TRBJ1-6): EPEVTQTPSHQVTQMGQEVILRCVPISNHLYFYWYRQILGQKVEFLVSFYNNEISEKSEIFDDQFSVERPDGSNFTLKIRSTKLEDSAMYFCASSEGSGYNSPLHFGNGTRLTVT.

In nucleotides, the CDR3 is TGTGCCAGCAGCGAAAGCGGGAGCTCCTACAATGAGCAGTTCTTC. Amino acids: CASSESGSSYNEQFF. J is TRBJ2-1 and V is TRBV11-2, with 8 bases aligning to TRBD2. Trimming took 5 bases from V and 0 from J; bases not matched to a gene: 3. Germline loops: CDR1 SGHAT, CDR2 FQNNGV. The CDR3 length is 15 residues.

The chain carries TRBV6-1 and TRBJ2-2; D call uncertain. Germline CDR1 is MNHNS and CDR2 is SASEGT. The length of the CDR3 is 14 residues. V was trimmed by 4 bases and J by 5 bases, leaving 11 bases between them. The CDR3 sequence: CASSALGVTGELFF. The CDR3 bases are TGTGCCAGCAGTGCACTTGGGGTTACCGGGGAGCTGTTTTTT.

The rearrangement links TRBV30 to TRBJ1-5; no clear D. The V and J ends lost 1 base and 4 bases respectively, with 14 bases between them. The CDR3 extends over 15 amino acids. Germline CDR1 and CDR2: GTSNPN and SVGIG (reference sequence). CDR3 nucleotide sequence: TGTGCCTGGAGTGGGGAATCAGTGGGGAATCAGCCCCAGCATTTT. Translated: CAWSGESVGNQPQHF.

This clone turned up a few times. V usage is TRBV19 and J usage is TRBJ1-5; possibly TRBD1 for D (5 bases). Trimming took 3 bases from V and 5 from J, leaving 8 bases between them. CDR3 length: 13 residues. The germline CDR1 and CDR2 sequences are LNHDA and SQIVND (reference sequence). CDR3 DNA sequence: TGTGCCAGTAGTATTTTGGGGGATCAGCCCCAGCATTTT. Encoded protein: CASSILGDQPQHF.

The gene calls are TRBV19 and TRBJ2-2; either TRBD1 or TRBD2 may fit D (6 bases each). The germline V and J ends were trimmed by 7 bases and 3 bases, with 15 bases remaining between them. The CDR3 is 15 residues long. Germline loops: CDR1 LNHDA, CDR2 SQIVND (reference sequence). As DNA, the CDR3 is TGTGCCAGTAAGGAGGGGGAGTCTTACACCGGGGAGCTGTTTTTT. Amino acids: CASKEGESYTGELFF.

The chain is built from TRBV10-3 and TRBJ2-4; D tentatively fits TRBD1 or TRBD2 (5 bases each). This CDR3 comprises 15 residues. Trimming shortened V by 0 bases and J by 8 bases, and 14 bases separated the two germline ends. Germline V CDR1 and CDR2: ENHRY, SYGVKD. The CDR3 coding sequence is TGTGCCATCAGTGAGTCGACAGTTACGGGACACATTCAGTACTTC. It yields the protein CAISESTVTGHIQYF.